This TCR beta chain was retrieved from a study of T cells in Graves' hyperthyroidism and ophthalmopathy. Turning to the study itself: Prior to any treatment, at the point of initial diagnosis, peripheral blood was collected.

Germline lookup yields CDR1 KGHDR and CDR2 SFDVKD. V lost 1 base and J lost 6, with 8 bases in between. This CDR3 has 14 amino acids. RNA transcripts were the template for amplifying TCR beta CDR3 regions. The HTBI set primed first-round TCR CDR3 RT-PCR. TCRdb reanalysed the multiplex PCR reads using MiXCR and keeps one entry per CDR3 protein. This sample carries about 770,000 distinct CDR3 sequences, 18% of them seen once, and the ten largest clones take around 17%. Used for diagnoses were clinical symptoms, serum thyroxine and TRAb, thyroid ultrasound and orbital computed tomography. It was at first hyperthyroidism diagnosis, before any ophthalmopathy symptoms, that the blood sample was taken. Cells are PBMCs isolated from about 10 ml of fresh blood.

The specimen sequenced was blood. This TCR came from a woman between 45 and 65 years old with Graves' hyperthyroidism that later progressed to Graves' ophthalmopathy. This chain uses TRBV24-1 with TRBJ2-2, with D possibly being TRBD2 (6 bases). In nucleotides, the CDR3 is TGTGCCACCAGTGATTTACCGGGGGCCGGGGAGCTGTTTTTT. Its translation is CATSDLPGAGELFF.